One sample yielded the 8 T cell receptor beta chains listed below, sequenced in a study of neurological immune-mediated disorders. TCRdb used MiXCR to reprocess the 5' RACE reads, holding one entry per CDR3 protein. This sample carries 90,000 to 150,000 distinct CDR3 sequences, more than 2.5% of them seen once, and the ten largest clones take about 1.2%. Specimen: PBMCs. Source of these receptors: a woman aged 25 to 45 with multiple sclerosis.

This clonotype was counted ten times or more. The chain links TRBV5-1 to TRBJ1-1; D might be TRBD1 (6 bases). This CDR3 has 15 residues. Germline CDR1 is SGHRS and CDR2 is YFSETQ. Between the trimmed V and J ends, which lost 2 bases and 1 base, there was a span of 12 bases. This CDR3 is CASSLQGGANTEAFF. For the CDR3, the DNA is TGCGCCAGCAGCTTACAGGGTGGTGCGAACACTGAAGCTTTCTTT.

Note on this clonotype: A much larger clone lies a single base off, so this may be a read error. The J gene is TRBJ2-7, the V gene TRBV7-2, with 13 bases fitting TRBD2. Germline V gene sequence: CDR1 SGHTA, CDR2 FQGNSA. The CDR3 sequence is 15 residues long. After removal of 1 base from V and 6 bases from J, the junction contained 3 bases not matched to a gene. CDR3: CASSLGGLAGIEQYV. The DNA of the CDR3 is TGTGCCAGCAGCTTAGGGGGACTAGCGGGGATCGAGCAGTACGTC.

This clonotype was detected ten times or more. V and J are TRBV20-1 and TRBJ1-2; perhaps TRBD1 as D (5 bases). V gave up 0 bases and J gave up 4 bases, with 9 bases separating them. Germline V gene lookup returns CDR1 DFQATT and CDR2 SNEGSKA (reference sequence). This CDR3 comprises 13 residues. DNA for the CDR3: TGCAGTGCTAGAGACAGGGAGCCCTATGGCTACACCTTC. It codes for CSARDREPYGYTF.

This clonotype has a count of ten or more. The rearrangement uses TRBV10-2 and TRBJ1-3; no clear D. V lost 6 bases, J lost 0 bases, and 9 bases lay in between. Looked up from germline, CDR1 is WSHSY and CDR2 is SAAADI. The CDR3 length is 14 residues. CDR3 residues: CASRDTGSGNTIYF. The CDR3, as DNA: TGCGCCAGCAGAGATACGGGCTCTGGAAACACCATATATTTT.

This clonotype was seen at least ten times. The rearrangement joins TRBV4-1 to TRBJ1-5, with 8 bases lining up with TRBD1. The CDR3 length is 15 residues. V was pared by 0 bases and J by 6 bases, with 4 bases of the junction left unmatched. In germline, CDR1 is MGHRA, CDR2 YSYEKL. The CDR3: CASSQEGQGTQPQHF. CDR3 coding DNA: TGCGCCAGCAGCCAAGAAGGACAGGGAACTCAGCCCCAGCATTTT.

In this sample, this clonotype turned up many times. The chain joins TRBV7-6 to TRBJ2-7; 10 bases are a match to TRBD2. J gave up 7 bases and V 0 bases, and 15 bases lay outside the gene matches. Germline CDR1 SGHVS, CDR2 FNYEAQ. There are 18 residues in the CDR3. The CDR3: CASSLAAFGTSGIGEQYF. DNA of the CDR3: TGTGCCAGCAGCTTAGCGGCTTTTGGTACTAGCGGGATAGGGGAGCAGTACTTC.

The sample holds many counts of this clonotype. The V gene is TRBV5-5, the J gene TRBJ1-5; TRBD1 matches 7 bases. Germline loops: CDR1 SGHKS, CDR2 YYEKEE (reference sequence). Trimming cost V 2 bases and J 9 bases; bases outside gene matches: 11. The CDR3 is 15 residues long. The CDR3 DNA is TGTGCCAGCAGCTTAAGGGCGGACAGGCCTGCGCCCCAGCATTTT. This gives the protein CASSLRADRPAPQHF.

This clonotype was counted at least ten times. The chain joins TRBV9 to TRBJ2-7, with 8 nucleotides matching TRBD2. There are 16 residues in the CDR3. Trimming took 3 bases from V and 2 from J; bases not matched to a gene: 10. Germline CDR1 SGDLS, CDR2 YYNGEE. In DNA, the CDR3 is TGTGCCAGCAGCGCGGGACTAGGGGCTCGGCCCTACGAGCAGTACTTC. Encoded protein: CASSAGLGARPYEQYF.